One sample yielded the 15 T cell receptor beta chains listed below, sequenced in a study of T cell responses to AZD1222 COVID-19 vaccine. Produced via immunoSEQ multiplex PCR; TCRdb's table is partial and in-frame only. Of over 110,000 clones listed, roughly 92% are singletons. Sequenced material: peripheral blood, taken 28 days after the second AZD1222 dose. The receptors stem from an adult who received the AZD1222 COVID-19 vaccine.

The chain combines TRBV6-1 with TRBJ2-7; a weak D match, TRBD1 (6 bases). Trimming removed 8 bases from V and 4 bases from J, with 21 bases in between. CDR3 length: 15 amino acids. Germline CDR1 is MNHNS and CDR2 is SASEGT. CDR3 sequence: CASRGPGTQSYEQYV. CDR3 in DNA: TGTGCCAGCCGGGGCCCCGGGACACAAAGTTACGAGCAGTACGTC.

The gene calls are TRBV4-2 and TRBJ2-4; 12 nucleotides align to TRBD2. This CDR3 comprises 18 residues. Germline V lookup: CDR1 LGHNA, CDR2 YNFKEQ. V lost 0 bases and J lost 0; bases outside the gene matches: 3. The CDR3 region is CASSQDLAGGLAKNIQYF. The DNA for the CDR3 is TGTGCCAGCAGCCAAGATCTAGCGGGAGGGCTAGCCAAAAACATTCAGTACTTC.

Written as DNA, the CDR3 is TGTGCCAGCTCTCAAGAGGCAGGGCCCTACGAGCAGTACGTC. It codes for CASSQEAGPYEQYV. The genes are TRBV18 and TRBJ2-7, with a possible D match to TRBD1 (5 bases). The germline V gene has CDR1 KGHSH and CDR2 LQKENI. The CDR3 extends over 14 amino acids. Trimming pared 6 bases from V and 2 bases from J, leaving 14 bases between.

The chain combines TRBV5-1 with TRBJ2-3; TRBD2 agrees at 9 bases. The CDR3 spans 18 residues. J gave up 1 base and V 5 bases, and 14 bases lay outside the gene matches. Germline-derived CDR1 and CDR2 are SGHRS and YFSETQ. CDR3 bases: TGCGCCAGCAGTTTGTCTTCCGGGACTAGCAGGGGCACAGATACGCAGTATTTT. Amino acid sequence: CASSLSSGTSRGTDTQYF.

The sample holds one count of this clone. This rearrangement joins TRBV6-6 to TRBJ2-6; TRBD1 aligns across 11 bases. CDR1 is MNHNY and CDR2 is SVGAGI in the germline V gene (reference sequence). CDR3 length equals 20 residues. V trimming: 5 bases; J trimming: 0 bases; junction bases outside the gene matches: 12. Here the CDR3 DNA reads TGTGCCAGCAGTCCCTATAAGGGACAGGGGGGGAACTCTGGGGCCAACGTCCTGACTTTC. Residues: CASSPYKGQGGNSGANVLTF.

CDR3 nucleotide sequence: TGTGCCAGTAGCCTAGGACCGAGACAGGAGCAGTTCTTC. Its translation is CASSLGPRQEQFF. J is TRBJ2-1 and V is TRBV19; tentatively, D is TRBD1 (5 bases). V gave up 6 bases and J gave up 10 bases, with 16 bases separating them. CDR1 and CDR2 (germline): LNHDA, SQIVND (reference sequence). The CDR3 contains 13 residues.

CDR3: CASSLWSGSSYNEQFF. CDR3 bases: TGTGCCAGCAGCTTGTGGTCGGGTAGCTCCTACAATGAGCAGTTCTTC. The V and J genes are TRBV5-8 and TRBJ2-1; D is unclear. The CDR3 covers 16 residues. Germline V CDR1 and CDR2: SGHTS, YDEGEE. V was cut by 1 base and J by 0 bases, with 11 bases left in between.

The chain employs TRBV13 and TRBJ1-2; TRBD1 aligns across 9 bases. Germline CDR1 and CDR2: PRHDT and FYEKMQ (reference sequence). J was trimmed by 3 bases and V by 5 bases; bases with no gene match: 13. The CDR3 is 17 residues long. CDR3 sequence: CASSVTGGWILDYGYTF. CDR3 DNA sequence: TGTGCCAGCAGCGTAACAGGGGGCTGGATTTTGGACTATGGCTACACCTTC.

This clone was observed a single time. The chain joins TRBV24-1 to TRBJ2-7, with D perhaps being TRBD1 or TRBD2 (5 bases each). V lost 5 bases and J 7 bases, leaving 14 bases between the germline ends. From germline, CDR1 is KGHDR and CDR2 SFDVKD. The CDR3 is made up of 13 amino acids. CDR3 coding DNA: TGTGCCACCAGTGTCAACGGGGCAGAGGAGCAGTACGTC. Residues: CATSVNGAEEQYV.

The chain carries TRBV14 and TRBJ2-1; 10 bases are a match to TRBD2. CDR1 is SGHDN, CDR2 FVKESK, per germline. The CDR3 is 15 residues long. The trim removed 2 bases at V and 4 bases at J, leaving 2 bases unmatched. CDR3 in DNA: TGTGCCAGCAGCCAACTAGCGGGGGTATACAATGAGCAGTTCTTC. It specifies CASSQLAGVYNEQFF.

V gene TRBV6-6 combines with J gene TRBJ1-2, with D perhaps TRBD1 (6 bases). Deletions cut 4 bases from V and 8 bases from J, with 11 bases between. The length of the CDR3 is 12 residues. Germline V gives CDR1 MNHNY, CDR2 SVGAGI (reference sequence). CDR3 DNA sequence: TGTGCCAGCAGTTCCGAGGGGGTCGGCTACACCTTC. It translates to CASSSEGVGYTF.

The chain joins TRBV10-3 to TRBJ2-3; 13 bases match TRBD2. The CDR3 runs 15 residues. From germline, CDR1 is ENHRY and CDR2 SYGVKD. The trim removed 10 bases at V and 5 bases at J, leaving 9 bases unmatched. CDR3 nucleotide sequence: TGTGCCAGCCAGGGGGGACTAGCGGGGCAAGATACGCAGTATTTT. Translation gives CASQGGLAGQDTQYF.

V usage is TRBV9 and J usage is TRBJ1-1, with D perhaps matching TRBD1 (5 bases). Deletions cut 3 bases from V and 3 bases from J, with 18 bases between. Germline loops: CDR1 SGDLS, CDR2 YYNGEE. This CDR3 spans 16 amino acids. CDR3 nucleotide sequence: TGTGCCAGCAGCGAAGGTCCTTGGGGGGATGACACTGAAGCTTTCTTT. Translating it yields CASSEGPWGDDTEAFF.

This clone came up once. The chain recombines TRBV6-5 with TRBJ2-5; D is unresolved. Germline V gene sequence: CDR1 MNHEY, CDR2 SVGAGI. The CDR3 is 14 residues long. Trimming removed 7 bases at V and 8 bases at J, with 20 bases between. The CDR3 region is CASKRVTSGDTQYF. The CDR3 coding sequence is TGTGCCAGCAAAAGGGTCACCTCTGGTGATACCCAGTACTTC.

The chain joins TRBV18 to TRBJ1-6; D is unresolved. V was cut by 6 bases and J by 7 bases, with 16 bases left in between. Germline loops: CDR1 KGHSH, CDR2 LQKENI. The CDR3 loop spans 15 amino acids. CDR3 region: CASSHSGQENSPLHF. The CDR3 DNA reads TGTGCCAGCTCGCATAGTGGTCAGGAGAATTCACCCCTCCACTTT.